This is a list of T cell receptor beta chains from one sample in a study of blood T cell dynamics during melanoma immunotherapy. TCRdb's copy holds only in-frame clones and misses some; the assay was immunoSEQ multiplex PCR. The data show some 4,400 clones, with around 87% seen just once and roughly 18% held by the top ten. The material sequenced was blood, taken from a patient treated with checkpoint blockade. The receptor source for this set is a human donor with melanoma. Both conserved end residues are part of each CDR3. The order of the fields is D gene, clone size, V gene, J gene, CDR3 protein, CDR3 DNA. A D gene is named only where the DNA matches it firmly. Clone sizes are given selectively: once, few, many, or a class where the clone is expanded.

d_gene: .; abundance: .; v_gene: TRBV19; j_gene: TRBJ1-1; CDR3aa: CATRPLQAGNTEAFF; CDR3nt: TGTGCCACACGTCCCCTCCAGGCGGGGAACACTGAAGCTTTCTTT
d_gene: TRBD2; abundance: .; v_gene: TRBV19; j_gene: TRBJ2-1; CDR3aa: CASSIGLAGFSYNEQFF; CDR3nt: TGTGCCAGTAGTATCGGACTAGCGGGTTTCTCCTACAATGAGCAGTTCTTC
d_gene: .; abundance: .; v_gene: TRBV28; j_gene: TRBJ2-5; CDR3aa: CASTNHPPRVETQYF; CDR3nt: TGTGCCAGCACTAATCACCCCCCTCGAGTAGAGACCCAGTACTTC
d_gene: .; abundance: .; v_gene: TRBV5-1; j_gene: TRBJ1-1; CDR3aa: CASSLPGGAGTEAFF; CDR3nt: TGCGCCAGCAGCCTACCCGGGGGCGCGGGCACTGAAGCTTTCTTT
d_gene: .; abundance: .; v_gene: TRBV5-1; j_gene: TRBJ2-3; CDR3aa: CASSWGGGHGDTQYF; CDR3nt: TGCGCCAGCAGCTGGGGAGGGGGCCATGGAGATACGCAGTATTTT
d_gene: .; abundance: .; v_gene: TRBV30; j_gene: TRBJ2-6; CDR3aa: CAWSLTGSLLSGANVLTF; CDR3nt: TGTGCCTGGAGTCTAACAGGAAGCCTACTCTCTGGGGCCAACGTCCTGACTTTC
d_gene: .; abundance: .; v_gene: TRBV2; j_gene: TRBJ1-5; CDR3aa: CASSTGNPYSNQPQHF; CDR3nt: TGTGCCAGCAGTACAGGGAACCCATATAGCAATCAGCCCCAGCATTTT
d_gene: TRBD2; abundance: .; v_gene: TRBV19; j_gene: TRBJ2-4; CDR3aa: CASSRSLAGGPSDIQYF; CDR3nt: TGTGCCAGTAGTAGATCCCTAGCGGGAGGGCCATCAGACATTCAGTACTTC
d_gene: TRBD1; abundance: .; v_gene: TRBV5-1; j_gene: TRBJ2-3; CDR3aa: CASSYGQGTDTQYF; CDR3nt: TGCGCCAGCAGCTACGGACAGGGAACAGATACGCAGTATTTT
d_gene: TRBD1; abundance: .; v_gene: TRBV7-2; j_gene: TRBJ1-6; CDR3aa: CASTQGQHNSPLHF; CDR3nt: TGTGCCAGCACCCAGGGACAGCATAATTCACCCCTCCACTTT
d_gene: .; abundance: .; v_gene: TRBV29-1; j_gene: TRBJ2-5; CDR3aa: CSVELDRNQETQYF; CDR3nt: TGCAGCGTTGAACTCGACAGAAACCAAGAGACCCAGTACTTC
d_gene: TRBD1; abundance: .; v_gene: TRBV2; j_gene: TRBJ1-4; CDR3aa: CASISGGQGMDNEKLFF; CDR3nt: TGTGCCAGCATATCCGGGGGACAGGGGATGGATAATGAAAAACTGTTTTTT
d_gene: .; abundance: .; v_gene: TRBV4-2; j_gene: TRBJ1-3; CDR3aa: CASSQDLRGGLGNTIYF; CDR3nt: TGTGCCAGCAGCCAAGATCTAAGGGGAGGTCTGGGCAACACCATATATTTT
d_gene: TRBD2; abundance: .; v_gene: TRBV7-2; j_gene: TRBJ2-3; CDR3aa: CASAMTSGVTDTQYF; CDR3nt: TGTGCCAGCGCCATGACTAGCGGGGTAACAGATACGCAGTATTTT
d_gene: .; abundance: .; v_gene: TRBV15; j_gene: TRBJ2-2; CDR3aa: CATGHANTGELFF; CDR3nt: TGTGCCACCGGACACGCGAACACCGGGGAGCTGTTTTTT
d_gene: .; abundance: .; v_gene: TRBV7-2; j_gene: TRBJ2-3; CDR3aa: CASSLVAADTQYF; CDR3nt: TGTGCCAGCAGCTTAGTTGCCGCAGATACGCAGTATTTT
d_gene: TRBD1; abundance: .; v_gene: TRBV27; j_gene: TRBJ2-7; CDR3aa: CASSPIGQGFHEQYF; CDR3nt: TGTGCCAGCAGTCCGATCGGACAGGGCTTCCACGAGCAGTACTTC
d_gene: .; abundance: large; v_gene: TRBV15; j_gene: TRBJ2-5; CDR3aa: CATSDFGGETQYF; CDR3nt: TGTGCCACCAGCGATTTTGGAGGGGAGACCCAGTACTTC
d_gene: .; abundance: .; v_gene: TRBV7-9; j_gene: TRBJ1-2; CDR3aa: CASSLGFWYYGYTF; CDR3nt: TGCGCCAGCAGCTTGGGGTTCTGGTACTATGGCTACACCTTC
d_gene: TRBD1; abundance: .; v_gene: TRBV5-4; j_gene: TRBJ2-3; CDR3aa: CASSLGQGLGTQYF; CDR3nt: TGTGCCAGCAGCTTGGGACAGGGGTTGGGTACGCAGTATTTT
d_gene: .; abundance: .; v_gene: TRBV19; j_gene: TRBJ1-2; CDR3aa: CASSIPQRPYYGYTF; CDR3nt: TGTGCCAGTAGTATCCCCCAGCGGCCCTACTATGGCTACACCTTC
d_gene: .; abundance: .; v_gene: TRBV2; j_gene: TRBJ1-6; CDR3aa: CASSEWDKGSGPLHF; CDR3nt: TGTGCCAGCAGTGAATGGGACAAAGGTAGTGGGCCCCTCCACTTT
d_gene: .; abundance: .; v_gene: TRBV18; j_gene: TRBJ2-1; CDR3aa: CASSPTSGTYNEQFF; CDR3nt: TGTGCCAGCTCACCTACTAGTGGAACCTACAATGAGCAGTTCTTC
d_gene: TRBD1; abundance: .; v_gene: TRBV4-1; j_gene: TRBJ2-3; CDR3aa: CASSPEAGGQSDTQYF; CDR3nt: TGCGCCAGCAGCCCCGAGGCAGGGGGCCAGTCAGATACGCAGTATTTT
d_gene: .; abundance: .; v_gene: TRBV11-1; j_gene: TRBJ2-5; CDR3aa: CASSLRAGRNQETQYF; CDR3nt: TGTGCCAGCAGCCTACGGGCCGGACGGAACCAAGAGACCCAGTACTTC
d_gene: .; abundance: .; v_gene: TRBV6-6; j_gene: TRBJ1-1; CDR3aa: CASSQLGGEAEAFF; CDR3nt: TGTGCCAGCAGCCAGCTTGGAGGCGAAGCTGAAGCTTTCTTT
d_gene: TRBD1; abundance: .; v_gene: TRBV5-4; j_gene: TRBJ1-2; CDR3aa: CASSSAGTGGSNYGYTF; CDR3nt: TGTGCCAGCAGCTCGGCCGGGACAGGGGGCTCCAACTATGGCTACACCTTC
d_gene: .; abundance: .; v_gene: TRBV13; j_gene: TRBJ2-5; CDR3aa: CASSPKGLPETQYF; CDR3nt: TGTGCCAGCAGCCCGAAGGGACTTCCCGAGACCCAGTACTTC
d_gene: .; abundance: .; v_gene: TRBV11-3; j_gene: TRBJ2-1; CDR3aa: CASSFPLGEQFF; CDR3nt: TGTGCCAGCAGCTTCCCCCTAGGTGAGCAGTTCTTC
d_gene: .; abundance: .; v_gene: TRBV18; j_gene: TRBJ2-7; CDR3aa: CASSPTPGNEQYF; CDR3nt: TGTGCCAGCTCACCTACCCCGGGTAACGAGCAGTACTTC
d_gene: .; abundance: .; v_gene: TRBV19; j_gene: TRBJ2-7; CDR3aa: CASSIDLTVSYEQYF; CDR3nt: TGTGCCAGTAGTATAGACTTGACAGTCTCCTACGAGCAGTACTTC
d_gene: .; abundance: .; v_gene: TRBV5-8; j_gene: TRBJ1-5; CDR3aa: CASSLGQNSNQPQHF; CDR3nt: TGTGCCAGCAGCCTCGGACAGAATAGCAATCAGCCCCAGCATTTT
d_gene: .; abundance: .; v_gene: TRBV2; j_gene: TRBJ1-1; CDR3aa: CASSGVSMNTEAFF; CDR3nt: TGTGCCAGCAGTGGTGTGAGTATGAACACTGAAGCTTTCTTT
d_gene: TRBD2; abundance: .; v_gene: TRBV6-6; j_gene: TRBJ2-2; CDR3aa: CASSVVLAGASGELFF; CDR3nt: TGTGCCAGCAGTGTAGTGCTAGCGGGAGCTAGCGGGGAGCTGTTTTTT
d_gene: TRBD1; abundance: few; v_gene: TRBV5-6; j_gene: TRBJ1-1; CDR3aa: CASSWYRGETEAFF; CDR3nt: TGTGCCAGCAGCTGGTACAGGGGCGAGACTGAAGCTTTCTTT
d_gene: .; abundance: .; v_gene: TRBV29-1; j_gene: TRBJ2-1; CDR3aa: CSASVDFYNEQFF; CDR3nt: TGCAGCGCCTCTGTAGACTTCTACAATGAGCAGTTCTTC
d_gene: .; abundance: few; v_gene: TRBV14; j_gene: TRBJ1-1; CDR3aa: CASSRFSGTEAFF; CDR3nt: TGTGCCAGCAGCCGATTCTCGGGCACTGAAGCTTTCTTT
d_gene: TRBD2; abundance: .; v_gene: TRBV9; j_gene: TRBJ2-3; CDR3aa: CASSVAGGSSDTQYF; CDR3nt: TGTGCCAGCAGCGTCGCGGGAGGGAGCTCAGATACGCAGTATTTT
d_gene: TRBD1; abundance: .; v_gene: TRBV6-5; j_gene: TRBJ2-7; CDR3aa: CASNPQGISYEQYF; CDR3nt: TGTGCCAGCAACCCACAGGGGATTTCCTACGAGCAGTACTTC
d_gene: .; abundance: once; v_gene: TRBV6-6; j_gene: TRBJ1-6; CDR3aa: CASIPTQGSPLHF; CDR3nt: TGTGCCAGCATCCCTACCCAGGGGTCACCCCTCCACTTT
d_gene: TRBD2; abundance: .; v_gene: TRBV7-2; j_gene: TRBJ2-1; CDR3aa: CASSLLAGTTYNEQFF; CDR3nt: TGTGCCAGCAGCTTATTAGCGGGAACCACCTACAATGAGCAGTTCTTC
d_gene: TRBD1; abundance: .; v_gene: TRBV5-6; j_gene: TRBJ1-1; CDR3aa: CASSATGASYTEAFF; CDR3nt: TGTGCCAGCAGCGCTACAGGGGCCAGCTACACTGAAGCTTTCTTT